Sequencing of this T cell receptor beta chain was carried out in a study of metastatic and nonmetastatic thyroid tumors. On the study more broadly: Repertoire data that came from the blood and tumor or nodule tissue of malignant and benign thyroid patients were compared. Study results and caveats: A significant increase in TCR beta diversity was reportedly seen in malignant thyroid tumors relative to benign nodules, in blood and tumor.

Among the patients, none had received any treatment before thyroid surgery. Trimming removed 7 bases from V and 9 bases from J, with 16 bases in between. Germline assignment: CDR1 MNHNS and CDR2 SASEGT. The CDR3 spans 13 residues. TCRdb re-clonotyped the PCR reads via MiXCR. Of 24,000 or so clones in the sample, about 13% were seen once. This clone showed up many times. Its specificity is not known. The specimen sequenced was blood. This TCR came from a female donor with papillary thyroid cancer or a benign thyroid nodule (not recorded which). Some clones in this sample may be carry-over from other donors' samples. The chain is built from TRBV6-1 and TRBJ2-1; D might be TRBD2 (6 bases). The CDR3 region is CASTSERVGEQFF. For the CDR3, the DNA is TGTGCCAGCACCTCGGAGCGGGTGGGTGAGCAGTTCTTC.